A selection of T cell receptor beta chains follows, all from one sample in a study of shared clonotypes between healthy human individuals. The protocol was immunoSEQ multiplex PCR, while the TCRdb copy is restricted to in-frame clones and leaves out a portion. The sample includes 800,000 to 1,200,000 clones, 75% to 80% of them seen just once. Sequencing was carried out using memory CD4+ T cells from PBMCs. Receptor source: a man in his late teens or twenties in good health. Some clones in this sample may be carry-over from other donors' samples. The CDR3 runs from the conserved cysteine through the conserved F or W. The D gene is left open where the match is weak. The size field is filled for only some rows; it gives once, few, many or a size class.

size | J | D | V | CDR3 | DNA
NA | TRBJ1-2 | NA | TRBV5-5 | CASSFKQGNYGYTF | TGTGCCAGCAGCTTCAAACAGGGAAACTATGGCTACACCTTC
NA | TRBJ2-3 | NA | TRBV7-6 | CASSPRGATDTQYF | TGTGCCAGCAGCCCCCGGGGGGCCACAGATACGCAGTATTTT
NA | TRBJ2-5 | NA | TRBV4-2 | CASSPGNLRGETQYF | TGTGCCAGCAGCCCCGGTAACCTGAGGGGAGAGACCCAGTACTTC
NA | TRBJ2-5 | NA | TRBV5-5 | CASSPGGSGQETQYF | TGTGCCAGCAGCCCCGGTGGCTCGGGCCAAGAGACCCAGTACTTC
NA | TRBJ1-1 | NA | TRBV5-1 | CASSGRGMNTEAFF | TGCGCCAGCAGCGGTCGAGGCATGAACACTGAAGCTTTCTTT
once | TRBJ2-5 | NA | TRBV11-3 | CARRAETQYF | TGTGCCCGCCGGGCGGAGACCCAGTACTTC
NA | TRBJ2-1 | NA | TRBV27 | CASTRLGSFAPRYNEQFF | TGTGCCAGCACCCGTCTGGGGTCGTTTGCCCCACGATACAATGAGCAGTTCTTC
NA | TRBJ1-4 | NA | TRBV7-9 | CASSKSSATNEKLFF | TGTGCCAGCAGCAAATCCTCGGCAACTAATGAAAAACTGTTTTTT
NA | TRBJ2-7 | NA | TRBV15 | CATSAQGLREQYF | TGTGCCACCAGCGCGCAGGGTTTACGCGAGCAGTACTTC
NA | TRBJ2-4 | TRBD1 | TRBV11-3 | CASSLGAGGDDIQYF | TGTGCCAGCAGCTTGGGAGCAGGGGGCGATGACATTCAGTACTTC
NA | TRBJ1-1 | TRBD1 | TRBV11-2 | CASSTAGGGTEAFF | TGTGCCAGCAGCACCGCAGGGGGCGGCACTGAAGCTTTCTTT
NA | TRBJ2-5 | NA | TRBV2 | CAGGGSGSETQYF | TGTGCCGGAGGGGGTTCAGGGTCGGAGACCCAGTACTTC
NA | TRBJ2-7 | TRBD1 | TRBV5-4 | CASSQVGDRGRYEQYF | TGTGCCAGCAGCCAAGTGGGGGACAGGGGAAGGTACGAGCAGTACTTC
NA | TRBJ1-1 | TRBD1 | TRBV5-1 | CASSRGRLGFVNTEAFF | TGCGCCAGCAGCAGGGGGCGGCTCGGATTCGTGAACACTGAAGCTTTCTTT
NA | TRBJ2-5 | NA | TRBV5-1 | CASSLLQETQYF | TGCGCCAGCAGCCTATTACAAGAGACCCAGTACTTC
few | TRBJ1-2 | TRBD1 | TRBV28 | CASSRGTGGGYGYTF | TGTGCCAGCAGTCGCGGGACAGGGGGAGGCTATGGCTACACCTTC
NA | TRBJ2-1 | TRBD2 | TRBV7-8 | CASSPSWVTGGNEQFF | TGTGCCAGCAGCCCTAGTTGGGTGACGGGGGGGAATGAGCAGTTCTTC
NA | TRBJ2-2 | NA | TRBV6-6 | CASSDNTNTGELFF | TGTGCCAGCAGTGATAATACGAACACCGGGGAGCTGTTTTTT
NA | TRBJ1-1 | NA | TRBV7-2 | CASSLRGRRAGDTEAFF | TGTGCCAGCAGCTTAAGGGGTCGGAGGGCGGGTGACACTGAAGCTTTCTTT
NA | TRBJ1-2 | NA | TRBV4-1 | CASSRSLSGANYGYTF | TGCGCCAGCAGCCGGTCACTCTCAGGGGCCAATTATGGCTACACCTTC
NA | TRBJ2-5 | TRBD1 | TRBV5-4 | CASSVQTGEKYF | TGTGCCAGCAGCGTACAAACAGGGGAAAAGTACTTC
NA | TRBJ2-5 | TRBD2 | TRBV19 | CASSIGAFLAGRQETQYF | TGTGCCAGTAGTATTGGGGCCTTCCTAGCGGGAAGGCAAGAGACCCAGTACTTC
once | TRBJ1-5 | TRBD1 | TRBV27 | CASSPWTGRQPQHF | TGTGCCAGCAGTCCTTGGACAGGGAGACAGCCCCAGCATTTT
NA | TRBJ2-5 | TRBD2 | TRBV11-2 | CASSSTSGSPETQYF | TGTGCCAGCAGCTCGACTAGCGGTTCCCCGGAGACCCAGTACTTC
NA | TRBJ2-2 | TRBD2 | TRBV28 | CASSRLAGVGKTGELFF | TGTGCCAGCAGTCGACTAGCGGGAGTGGGGAAAACCGGGGAGCTGTTTTTT
NA | TRBJ2-3 | TRBD2 | TRBV7-2 | CASRLTSGRPTDTQYF | TGTGCCAGCAGGTTGACTAGCGGGAGGCCCACAGATACGCAGTATTTT
NA | TRBJ1-2 | TRBD1 | TRBV29-1 | CSVVGQGGDYGYTF | TGCAGCGTTGTGGGACAGGGGGGAGACTATGGCTACACCTTC
few | TRBJ2-5 | NA | TRBV7-2 | CASSSVYWGKEAETQYF | TGTGCCAGCAGCTCTGTTTACTGGGGGAAAGAGGCAGAGACCCAGTACTTC
NA | TRBJ2-7 | TRBD2 | TRBV5-6 | CASKLAGGTYEQYF | TGTGCCAGCAAACTAGCGGGAGGGACCTACGAGCAGTACTTC
many | TRBJ2-5 | NA | TRBV4-2 | CASSLTGGETQYF | TGTGCCAGCAGCCTAACGGGCGGGGAGACCCAGTACTTC
NA | TRBJ2-3 | NA | TRBV14 | CASSQDFFTDTQYF | TGTGCCAGCAGCCAAGATTTCTTTACGGATACGCAGTATTTT
few | TRBJ2-5 | NA | TRBV27 | CASSSWDKTQYF | TGTGCCAGCAGTTCGTGGGACAAGACCCAGTACTTC
few | TRBJ2-7 | NA | TRBV11-2 | CASSLVKQYF | TGTGCCAGCAGCCTGGTGAAGCAGTACTTC
NA | TRBJ2-1 | NA | TRBV7-9 | CASSFSHDEQFF | TGTGCCAGCAGCTTTTCGCACGATGAGCAGTTCTTC
NA | TRBJ2-1 | NA | TRBV7-9 | CASSLNRPGTFF | TGTGCCAGCAGCTTAAATCGTCCAGGGACTTTCTTC
NA | TRBJ2-2 | TRBD2 | TRBV2 | CASSVGSGRAGELFF | TGTGCCAGCAGTGTCGGTAGCGGGAGGGCCGGGGAGCTGTTTTTT
NA | TRBJ2-3 | TRBD2 | TRBV9 | CASSVGHGGRGTDTQYF | TGTGCCAGCAGCGTAGGTCATGGCGGGAGGGGCACAGATACGCAGTATTTT
many | TRBJ2-5 | TRBD1 | TRBV4-3 | CASSQPTSDRVGRETQYF | TGCGCCAGCAGCCAACCGACCTCAGACAGGGTAGGTCGAGAGACCCAGTACTTC
NA | TRBJ1-1 | NA | TRBV28 | CASNKLIHNTEAFF | TGTGCCAGCAATAAACTCATACACAACACTGAAGCTTTCTTT
NA | TRBJ2-2 | TRBD1 | TRBV2 | CARPGQGTGELFF | TGTGCCAGACCGGGACAGGGGACCGGGGAGCTGTTTTTT
few | TRBJ2-7 | NA | TRBV28 | CASRVPKRNEQYF | TGTGCCAGCAGGGTGCCTAAGAGAAACGAGCAGTACTTC
NA | TRBJ2-6 | NA | TRBV21-1 | CASSKDIPLRDSKGCRAGANVLTF | TGTGCCAGCAGCAAAGATATACCACTTCGGGACAGTAAAGGTTGTAGGGCTGGGGCCAACGTCCTGACTTTC
NA | TRBJ1-2 | TRBD1 | TRBV18 | CASSLGVTGAYGYTF | TGTGCCAGCTCACTTGGGGTCACAGGGGCCTATGGCTACACCTTC
NA | TRBJ1-2 | NA | TRBV11-2 | CASSTGRANYGYTF | TGTGCCAGCAGCACCGGACGGGCTAACTATGGCTACACCTTC
NA | TRBJ2-5 | TRBD2 | TRBV28 | CASSGTSGGQETQYF | TGTGCCAGCAGTGGGACTAGCGGAGGCCAAGAGACCCAGTACTTC
NA | TRBJ2-6 | TRBD1 | TRBV6-4 | CASSRDSSSGANVLTF | TGTGCCAGCAGCCGGGACAGTAGCTCTGGGGCCAACGTCCTGACTTTC